The present T cell receptor (beta chain) was sequenced within a study of T cells after posttransplantation cyclophosphamide. Libraries were prepared by immunoSEQ multiplex PCR; TCRdb keeps only in-frame clonotypes and omits some of them. Listed here are under 15,000 clones without any singletons, the top ten holding 26%. Sample share makes this clone medium-sized. A marrow graft followed busulfan-fludarabine conditioning, with cyclophosphamide on days +3 and +4. This CDR3 is 13 amino acids long. Germline V gene sequence: CDR1 MNHNS, CDR2 SASEGT. V was pared by 8 bases and J by 10 bases, with 13 bases of the junction left unmatched.

J is TRBJ1-1 and V is TRBV6-1, with 7 nucleotides matching TRBD1. The receptor comes from a female patient aged 40 to 55 who received an allogeneic stem cell transplant from a related donor, was CMV-positive, and had acute GVHD only. The graft donor may account for some of the T cells. The input for sequencing was PBMCs, taken after allogeneic stem cell transplant with posttransplant cyclophosphamide. CDR3 bases: TGTGCCAGCCCGGGACAGAACATATTGGGAGCTTTCTTT. Its protein is CASPGQNILGAFF.